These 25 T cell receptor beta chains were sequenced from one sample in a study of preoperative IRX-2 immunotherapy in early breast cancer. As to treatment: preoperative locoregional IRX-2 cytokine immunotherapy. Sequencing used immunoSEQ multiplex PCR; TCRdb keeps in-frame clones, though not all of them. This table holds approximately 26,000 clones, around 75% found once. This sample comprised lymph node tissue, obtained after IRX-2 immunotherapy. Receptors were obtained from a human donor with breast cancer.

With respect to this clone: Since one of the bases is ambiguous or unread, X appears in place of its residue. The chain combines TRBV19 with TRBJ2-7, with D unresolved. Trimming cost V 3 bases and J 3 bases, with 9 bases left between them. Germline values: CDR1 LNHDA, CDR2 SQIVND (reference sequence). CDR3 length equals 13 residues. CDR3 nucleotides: TGTGCCAGTAGTATCRGGGGAAACTACGAGCAGTACTTC. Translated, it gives CASSIXGNYEQYF.

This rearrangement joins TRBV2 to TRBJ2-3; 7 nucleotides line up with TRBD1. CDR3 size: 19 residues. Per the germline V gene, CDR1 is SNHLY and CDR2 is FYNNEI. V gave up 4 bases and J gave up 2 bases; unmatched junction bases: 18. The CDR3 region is CASSGIIASGQRATDTQYF. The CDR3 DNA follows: TGTGCCAGCAGTGGAATTATTGCTTCGGGACAGCGAGCCACAGATACGCAGTATTTT. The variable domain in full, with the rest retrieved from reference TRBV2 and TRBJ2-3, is EPEVTQTPSHQVTQMGQEVILRCVPISNHLYFYWYRQILGQKVEFLVSFYNNEISEKSEIFDDQFSVERPDGSNFTLKIRSTKLEDSAMYFCASSGIIASGQRATDTQYFGPGTRLTVL.

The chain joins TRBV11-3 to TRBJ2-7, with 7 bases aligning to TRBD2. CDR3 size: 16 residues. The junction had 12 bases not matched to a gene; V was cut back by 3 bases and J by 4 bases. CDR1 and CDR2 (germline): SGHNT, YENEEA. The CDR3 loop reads CASSFRPLTGGYEQYF. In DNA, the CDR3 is TGTGCCAGCAGCTTCAGGCCCCTAACGGGGGGATACGAGCAGTACTTC. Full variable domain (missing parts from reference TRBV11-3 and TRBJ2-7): EAGVVQSPRYKIIEKKQPVAFWCNPISGHNTLYWYLQNLGQGPELLIRYENEEAVDDSQLPKDRFSAERLKGVDSTLKIQPAELGDSAVYLCASSFRPLTGGYEQYFGPGTRLTVT.

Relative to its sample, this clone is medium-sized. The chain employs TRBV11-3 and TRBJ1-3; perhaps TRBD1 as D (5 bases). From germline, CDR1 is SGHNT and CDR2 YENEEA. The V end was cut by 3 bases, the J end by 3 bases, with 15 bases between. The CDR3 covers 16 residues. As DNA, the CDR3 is TGTGCCAGCAGCTTTCCCTTCGGGGGTAATGGAAACACCATATATTTT. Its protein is CASSFPFGGNGNTIYF.

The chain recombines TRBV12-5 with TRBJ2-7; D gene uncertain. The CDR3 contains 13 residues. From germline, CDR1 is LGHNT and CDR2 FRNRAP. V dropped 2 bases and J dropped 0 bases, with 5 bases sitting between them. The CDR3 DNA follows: TGTGCTAGTGGTTTGAGTGACTCCTACGAGCAGTACTTC. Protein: CASGLSDSYEQYF.

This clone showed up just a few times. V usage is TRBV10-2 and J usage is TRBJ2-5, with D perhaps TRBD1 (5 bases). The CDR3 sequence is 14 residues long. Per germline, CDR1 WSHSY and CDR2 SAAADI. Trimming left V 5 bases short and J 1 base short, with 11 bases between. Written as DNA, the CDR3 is TGCGCCAGCAGTACGCGTCAGGGCCAAGAGACCCAGTACTTC. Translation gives CASSTRQGQETQYF.

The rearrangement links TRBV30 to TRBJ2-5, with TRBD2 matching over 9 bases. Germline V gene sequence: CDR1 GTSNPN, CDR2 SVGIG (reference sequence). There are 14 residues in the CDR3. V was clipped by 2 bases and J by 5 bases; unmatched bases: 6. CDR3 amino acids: CAWSRAGGLETQYF. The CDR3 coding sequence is TGTGCCTGGAGTAGGGCGGGAGGGTTGGAGACCCAGTACTTC.

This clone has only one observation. This chain's CDR3 is CASRQGPNYGYTF. The CDR3 region has the DNA TGTGCCAGCCGACAGGGCCCTAACTATGGCTACACCTTC. The chain links TRBV6-8 to TRBJ1-2; 7 nucleotides align to TRBD1. CDR1 is MNHGY, CDR2 SAAAGT, per germline. Unmatched junction bases numbered 3, after V lost 8 bases and J lost 0 bases. The CDR3 contains 13 residues.

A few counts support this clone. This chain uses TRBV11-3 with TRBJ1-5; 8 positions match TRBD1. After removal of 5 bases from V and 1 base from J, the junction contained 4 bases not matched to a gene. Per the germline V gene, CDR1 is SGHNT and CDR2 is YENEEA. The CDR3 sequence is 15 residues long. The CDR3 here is CASSLTGVSNQPQHF. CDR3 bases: TGTGCCAGCAGCCTGACAGGGGTGAGCAATCAGCCCCAGCATTTT. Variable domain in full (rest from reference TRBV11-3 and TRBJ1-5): EAGVVQSPRYKIIEKKQPVAFWCNPISGHNTLYWYLQNLGQGPELLIRYENEEAVDDSQLPKDRFSAERLKGVDSTLKIQPAELGDSAVYLCASSLTGVSNQPQHFGDGTRLSIL.

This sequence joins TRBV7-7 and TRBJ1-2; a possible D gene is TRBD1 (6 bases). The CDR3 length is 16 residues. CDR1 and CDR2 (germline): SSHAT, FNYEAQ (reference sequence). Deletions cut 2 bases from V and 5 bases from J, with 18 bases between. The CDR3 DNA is TGTGCCAGCAGCTTATCGTCAATCGGGGGCCTGTATGGCTACACCTTC. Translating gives CASSLSSIGGLYGYTF. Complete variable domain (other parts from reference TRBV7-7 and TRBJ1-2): GAGVSQSPRYKVTKRGQDVTLRCDPISSHATLYWYQQALGQGPEFLTYFNYEAQPDKSGLPSDRFSAERPEGSISTLTIQRTEQRDSAMYRCASSLSSIGGLYGYTFGSGTRLTVV.

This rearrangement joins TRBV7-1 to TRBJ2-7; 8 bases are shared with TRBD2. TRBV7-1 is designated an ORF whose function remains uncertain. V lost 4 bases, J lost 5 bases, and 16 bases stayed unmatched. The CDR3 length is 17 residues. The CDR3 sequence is CASSLPPRSGSKHEQYF. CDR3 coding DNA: TGTGCCAGCAGCTTACCCCCTAGGAGCGGGAGTAAACACGAGCAGTACTTC.

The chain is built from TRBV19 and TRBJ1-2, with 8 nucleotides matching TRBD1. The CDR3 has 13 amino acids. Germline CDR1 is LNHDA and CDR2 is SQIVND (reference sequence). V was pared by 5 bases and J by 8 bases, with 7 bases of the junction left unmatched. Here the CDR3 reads CASSPRTGIGYTF. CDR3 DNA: TGTGCCAGTAGTCCCCGGACAGGGATCGGCTACACCTTC.

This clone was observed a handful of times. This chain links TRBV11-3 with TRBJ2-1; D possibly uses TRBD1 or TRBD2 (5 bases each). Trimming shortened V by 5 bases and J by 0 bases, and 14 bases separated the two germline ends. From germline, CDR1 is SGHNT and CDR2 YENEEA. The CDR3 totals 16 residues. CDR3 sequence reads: CASSPRGPSSYNEQFF. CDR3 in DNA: TGTGCCAGCAGCCCCCGGGGACCTTCCTCCTACAATGAGCAGTTCTTC.

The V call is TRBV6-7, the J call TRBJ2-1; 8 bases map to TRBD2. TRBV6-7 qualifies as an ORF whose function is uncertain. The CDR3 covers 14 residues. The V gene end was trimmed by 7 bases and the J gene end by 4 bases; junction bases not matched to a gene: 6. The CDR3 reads CASTSSGPYNEQFF. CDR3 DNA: TGTGCCAGCACCTCTAGCGGGCCGTACAATGAGCAGTTCTTC.

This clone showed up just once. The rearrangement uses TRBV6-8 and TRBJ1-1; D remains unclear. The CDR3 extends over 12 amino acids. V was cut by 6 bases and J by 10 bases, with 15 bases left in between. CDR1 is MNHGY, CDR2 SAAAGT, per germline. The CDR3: CASSDRLIGAFF. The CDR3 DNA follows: TGTGCCAGCAGCGATCGACTGATCGGAGCTTTCTTT.

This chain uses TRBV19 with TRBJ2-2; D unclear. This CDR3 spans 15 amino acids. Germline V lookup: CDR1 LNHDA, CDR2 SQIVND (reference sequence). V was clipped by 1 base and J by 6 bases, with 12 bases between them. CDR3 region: CASSIASIGAGELFF. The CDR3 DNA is TGTGCCAGTAGTATAGCCTCAATTGGGGCCGGGGAGCTGTTTTTT.

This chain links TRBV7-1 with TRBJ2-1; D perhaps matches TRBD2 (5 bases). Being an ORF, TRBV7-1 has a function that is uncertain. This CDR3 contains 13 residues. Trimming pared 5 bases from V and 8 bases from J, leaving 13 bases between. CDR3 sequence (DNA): TGTGCCAGCAGCCGAAACCTAGCCGATGAGCAGTTCTTC. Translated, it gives CASSRNLADEQFF.

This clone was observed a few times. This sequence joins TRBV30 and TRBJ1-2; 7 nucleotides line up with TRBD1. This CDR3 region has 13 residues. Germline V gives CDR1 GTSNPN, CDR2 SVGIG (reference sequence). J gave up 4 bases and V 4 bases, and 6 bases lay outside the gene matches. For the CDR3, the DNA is TGTGCCTGGACCCAGGGACAGAGCTATGGCTACACCTTC. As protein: CAWTQGQSYGYTF.

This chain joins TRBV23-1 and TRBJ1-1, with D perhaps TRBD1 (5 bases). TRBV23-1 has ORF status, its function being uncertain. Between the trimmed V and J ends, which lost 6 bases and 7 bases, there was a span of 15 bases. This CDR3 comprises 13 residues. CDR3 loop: CASSLGKGSEAFF. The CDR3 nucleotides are TGCGCCAGCAGCTTGGGGAAGGGGAGTGAAGCTTTCTTT.

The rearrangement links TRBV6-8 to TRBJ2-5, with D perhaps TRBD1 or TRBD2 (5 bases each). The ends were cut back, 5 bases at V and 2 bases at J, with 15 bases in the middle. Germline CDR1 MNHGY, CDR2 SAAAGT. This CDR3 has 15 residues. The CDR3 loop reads CASSNVAWGQETQYF. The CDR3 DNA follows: TGTGCCAGCAGTAATGTAGCGTGGGGGCAAGAGACCCAGTACTTC.

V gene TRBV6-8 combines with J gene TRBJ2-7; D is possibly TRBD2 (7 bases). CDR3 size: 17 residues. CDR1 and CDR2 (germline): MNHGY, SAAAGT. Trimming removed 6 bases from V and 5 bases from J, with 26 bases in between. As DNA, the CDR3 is TGTGCCAGCAGGACCTTTGGGGGGGCTAGCGGACCCAACGAGCAGTACTTC. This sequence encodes CASRTFGGASGPNEQYF.

The CDR3 DNA reads as TGCAGCGTTGGGGGGGGCCTAAACACTGAAGCTTTCTTT. Its protein is CSVGGGLNTEAFF. This rearrangement joins TRBV29-1 to TRBJ1-1, with a weak D call TRBD1 (6 bases). V shed 4 bases and J shed 2 bases, with 11 bases lying between them. The CDR3 has 13 residues. From germline, CDR1 is SQVTM and CDR2 ANQGSEA. The full variable domain, in which reference TRBV29-1 and TRBJ1-1 provide the parts outside the CDR3, is SAVISQKPSRDICQRGTSLTIQCQVDSQVTMMFWYRQQPGQSLTLIATANQGSEATYESGFVIDKFPISRPNLTFSTLTVSNMSPEDSSIYLCSVGGGLNTEAFFGQGTRLTVV.

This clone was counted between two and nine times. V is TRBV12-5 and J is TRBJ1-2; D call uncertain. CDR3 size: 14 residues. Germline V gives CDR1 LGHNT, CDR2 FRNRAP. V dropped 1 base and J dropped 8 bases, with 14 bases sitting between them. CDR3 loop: CASGLGLYSEGYTF. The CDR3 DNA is TGTGCTAGTGGTTTGGGTCTCTACTCGGAAGGCTACACCTTC.

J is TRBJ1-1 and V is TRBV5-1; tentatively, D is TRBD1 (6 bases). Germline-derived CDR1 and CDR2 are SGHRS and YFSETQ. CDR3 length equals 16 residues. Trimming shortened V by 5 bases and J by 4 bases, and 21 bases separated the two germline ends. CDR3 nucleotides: TGCGCCAGCAGGTCCGGTGGGGGCAGTGGGTCCACTGAAGCTTTCTTT. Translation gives CASRSGGGSGSTEAFF.

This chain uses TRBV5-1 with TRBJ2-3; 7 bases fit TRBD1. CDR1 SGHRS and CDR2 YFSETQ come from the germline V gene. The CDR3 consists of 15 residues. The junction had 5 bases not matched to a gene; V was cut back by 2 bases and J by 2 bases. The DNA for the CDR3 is TGCGCCAGCAGCTTAGACAGGGTCAACACAGATACGCAGTATTTT. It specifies CASSLDRVNTDTQYF. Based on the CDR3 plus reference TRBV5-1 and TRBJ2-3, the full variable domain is KAGVTQTPRYLIKTRGQQVTLSCSPISGHRSVSWYQQTPGQGLQFLFEYFSETQRNKGNFPGRFSGRQFSNSRSEMNVSTLELGDSALYLCASSLDRVNTDTQYFGPGTRLTVL.